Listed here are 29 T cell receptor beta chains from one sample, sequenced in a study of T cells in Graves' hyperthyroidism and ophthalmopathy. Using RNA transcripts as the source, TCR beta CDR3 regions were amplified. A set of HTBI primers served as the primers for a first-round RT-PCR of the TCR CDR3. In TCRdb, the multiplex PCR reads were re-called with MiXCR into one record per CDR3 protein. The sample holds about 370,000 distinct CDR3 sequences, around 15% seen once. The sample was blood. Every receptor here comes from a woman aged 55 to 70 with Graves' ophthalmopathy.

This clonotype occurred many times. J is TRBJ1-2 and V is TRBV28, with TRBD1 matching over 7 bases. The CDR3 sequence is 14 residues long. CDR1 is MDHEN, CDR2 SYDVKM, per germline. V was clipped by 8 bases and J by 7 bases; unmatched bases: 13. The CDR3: CASGNFGTAAGYTF. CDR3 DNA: TGTGCCAGCGGTAACTTCGGGACAGCGGCTGGCTACACCTTC.

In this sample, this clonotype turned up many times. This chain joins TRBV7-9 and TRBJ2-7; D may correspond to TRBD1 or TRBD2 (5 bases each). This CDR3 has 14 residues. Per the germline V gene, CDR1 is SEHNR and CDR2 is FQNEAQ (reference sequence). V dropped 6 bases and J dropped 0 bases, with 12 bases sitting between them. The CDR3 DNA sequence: TGTGCCAGCAGGGGTCGGGGCCCCTCCTACGAGCAGTACTTC. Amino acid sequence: CASRGRGPSYEQYF.

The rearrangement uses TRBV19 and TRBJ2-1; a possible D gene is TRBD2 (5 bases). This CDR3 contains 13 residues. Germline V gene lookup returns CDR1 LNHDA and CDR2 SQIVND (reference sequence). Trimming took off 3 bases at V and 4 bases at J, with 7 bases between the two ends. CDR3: CASSIGVYNEQFF. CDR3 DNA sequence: TGTGCCAGTAGTATCGGGGTGTACAATGAGCAGTTCTTC.

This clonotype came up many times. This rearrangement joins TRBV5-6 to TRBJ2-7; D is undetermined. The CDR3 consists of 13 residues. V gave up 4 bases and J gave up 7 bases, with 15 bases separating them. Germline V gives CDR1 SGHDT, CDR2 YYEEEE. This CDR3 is CASSPGSVGEQYF. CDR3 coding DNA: TGTGCCAGCAGCCCCGGGTCCGTCGGGGAGCAGTACTTC. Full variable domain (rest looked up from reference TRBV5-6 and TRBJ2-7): DAGVTQSPTHLIKTRGQQVTLRCSPKSGHDTVSWYQQALGQGPQFIFQYYEEEERQRGNFPDRFSGHQFPNYSSELNVNALLLGDSALYLCASSPGSVGEQYFGPGTRLTVT.

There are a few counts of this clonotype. CDR3 residues: CASGGGATNEKLFF. DNA of the CDR3: TGTGCCAGTGGGGGCGGTGCAACTAATGAAAAACTGTTTTTT. The rearrangement joins TRBV19 to TRBJ1-4; maybe TRBD1 (6 bases). Between the trimmed V and J ends, which lost 8 bases and 0 bases, there was a span of 10 bases. The CDR3 is 14 residues long. Per the germline V gene, CDR1 is LNHDA and CDR2 is SQIVND (reference sequence).

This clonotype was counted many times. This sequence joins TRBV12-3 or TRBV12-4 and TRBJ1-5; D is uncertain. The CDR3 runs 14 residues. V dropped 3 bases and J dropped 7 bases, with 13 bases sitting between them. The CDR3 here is CASSFGQLWQPQHF. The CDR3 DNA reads TGTGCCAGCAGTTTTGGGCAGCTCTGGCAGCCCCAGCATTTT.

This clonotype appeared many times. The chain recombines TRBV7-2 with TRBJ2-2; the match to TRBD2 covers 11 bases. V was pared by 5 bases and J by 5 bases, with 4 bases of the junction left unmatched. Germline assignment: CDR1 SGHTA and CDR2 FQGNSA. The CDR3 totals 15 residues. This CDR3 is CASSPGLAVTGELFF. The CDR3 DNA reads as TGTGCCAGCAGCCCGGGACTAGCGGTTACCGGGGAGCTGTTTTTT.

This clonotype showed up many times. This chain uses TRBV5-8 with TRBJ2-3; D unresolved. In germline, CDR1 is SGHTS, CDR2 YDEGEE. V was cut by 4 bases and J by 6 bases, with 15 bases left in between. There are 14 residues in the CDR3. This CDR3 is CASSARRVGDTQYF. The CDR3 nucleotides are TGTGCCAGCAGCGCCCGCCGCGTCGGGGATACGCAGTATTTT.

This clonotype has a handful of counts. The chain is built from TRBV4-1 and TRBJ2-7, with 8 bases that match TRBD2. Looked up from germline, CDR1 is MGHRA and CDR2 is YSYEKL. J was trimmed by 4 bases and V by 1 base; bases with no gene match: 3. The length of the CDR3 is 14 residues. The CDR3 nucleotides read TGCGCCAGCAGCCAAGGGACTAGCAGTTACGAGCAGTACTTC. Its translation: CASSQGTSSYEQYF.

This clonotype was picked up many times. CDR3: CSARPGRPEEETQYF. The CDR3 nucleotides read TGCAGTGCTAGACCCGGACGGCCAGAGGAGGAGACCCAGTACTTC. The rearrangement joins TRBV20-1 to TRBJ2-5; no firm D call. The ends were cut back, 2 bases at V and 5 bases at J, with 18 bases in the middle. The CDR3 is 15 amino acids. Per the germline V gene, CDR1 is DFQATT and CDR2 is SNEGSKA (reference sequence).

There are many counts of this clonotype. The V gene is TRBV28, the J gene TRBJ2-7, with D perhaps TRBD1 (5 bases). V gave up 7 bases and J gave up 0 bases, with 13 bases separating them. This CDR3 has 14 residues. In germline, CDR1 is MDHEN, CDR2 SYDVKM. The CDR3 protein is CASTTQVPSYEQYF. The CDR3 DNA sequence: TGTGCCAGCACAACACAGGTACCCTCCTACGAGCAGTACTTC.

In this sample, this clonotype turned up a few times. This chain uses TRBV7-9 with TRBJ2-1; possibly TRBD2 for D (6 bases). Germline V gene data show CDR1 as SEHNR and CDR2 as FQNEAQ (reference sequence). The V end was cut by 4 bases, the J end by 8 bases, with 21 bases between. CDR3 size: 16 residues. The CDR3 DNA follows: TGTGCCAGCAGCTCGACGGAGCGGAGGGGTCTGGATGAGCAGTTCTTC. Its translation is CASSSTERRGLDEQFF.

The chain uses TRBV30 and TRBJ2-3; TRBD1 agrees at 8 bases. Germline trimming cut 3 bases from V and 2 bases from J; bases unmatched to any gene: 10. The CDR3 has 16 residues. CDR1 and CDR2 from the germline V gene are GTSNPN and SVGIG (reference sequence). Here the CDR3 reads CAWSHQGAITTDTQYF. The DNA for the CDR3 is TGTGCCTGGAGCCATCAGGGGGCAATAACCACAGATACGCAGTATTTT.

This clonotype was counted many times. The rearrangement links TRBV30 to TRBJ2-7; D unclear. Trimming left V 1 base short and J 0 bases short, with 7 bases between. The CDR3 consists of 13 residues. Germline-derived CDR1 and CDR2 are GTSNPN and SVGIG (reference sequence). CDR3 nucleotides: TGTGCCTGGAGTGATGGTAGCTCCTACGAGCAGTACTTC. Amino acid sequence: CAWSDGSSYEQYF.

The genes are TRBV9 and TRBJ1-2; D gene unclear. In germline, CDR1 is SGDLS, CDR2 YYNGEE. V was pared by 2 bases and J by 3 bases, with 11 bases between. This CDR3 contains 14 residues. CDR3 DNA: TGTGCCAGCAGCGTGAACAGCCGGTACTATGGCTACACCTTC. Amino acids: CASSVNSRYYGYTF.

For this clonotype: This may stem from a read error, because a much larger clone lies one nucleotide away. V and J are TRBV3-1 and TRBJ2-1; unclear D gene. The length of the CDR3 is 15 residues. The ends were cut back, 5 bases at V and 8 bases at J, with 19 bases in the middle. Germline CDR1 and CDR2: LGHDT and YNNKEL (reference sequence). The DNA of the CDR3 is TGTGCCAGCAGCTCCCTGGAGACGTCAGGCGATGAGCAGTTCTTC. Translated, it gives CASSSLETSGDEQFF.

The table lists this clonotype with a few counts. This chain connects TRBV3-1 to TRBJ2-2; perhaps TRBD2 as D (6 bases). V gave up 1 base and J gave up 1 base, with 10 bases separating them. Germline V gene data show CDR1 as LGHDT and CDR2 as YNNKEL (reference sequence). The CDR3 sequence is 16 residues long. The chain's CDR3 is CASSQAAGLNTGELFF. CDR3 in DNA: TGTGCCAGCAGCCAAGCGGCGGGGCTGAACACCGGGGAGCTGTTTTTT.

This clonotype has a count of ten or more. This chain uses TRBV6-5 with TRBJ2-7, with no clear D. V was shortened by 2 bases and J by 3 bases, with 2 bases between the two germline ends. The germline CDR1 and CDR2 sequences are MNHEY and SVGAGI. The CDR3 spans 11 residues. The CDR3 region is CASSYNYEQYF. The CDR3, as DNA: TGTGCCAGCAGTTACAACTACGAGCAGTACTTC.

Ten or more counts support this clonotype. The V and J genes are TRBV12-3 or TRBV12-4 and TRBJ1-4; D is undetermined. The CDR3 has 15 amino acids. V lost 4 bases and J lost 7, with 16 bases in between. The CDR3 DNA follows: TGTGCCAGCAGTTCACTCCCAGGCGGTATTGAAAAACTGTTTTTT. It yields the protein CASSSLPGGIEKLFF.

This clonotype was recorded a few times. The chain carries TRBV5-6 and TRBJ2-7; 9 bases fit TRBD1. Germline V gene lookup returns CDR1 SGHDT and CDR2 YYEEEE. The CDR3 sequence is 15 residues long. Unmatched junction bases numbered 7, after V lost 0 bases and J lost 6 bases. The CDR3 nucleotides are TGTGCCAGCAGCTTGGCCGTGGGACAGGGAACCGAGCAGTACTTC. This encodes CASSLAVGQGTEQYF.

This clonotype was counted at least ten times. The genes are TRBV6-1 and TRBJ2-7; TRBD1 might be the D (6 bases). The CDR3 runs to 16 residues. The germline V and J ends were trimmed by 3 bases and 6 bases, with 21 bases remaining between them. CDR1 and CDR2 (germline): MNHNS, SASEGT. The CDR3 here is CASSETVGLGRGEQYF. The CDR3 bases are TGTGCCAGCAGTGAGACAGTGGGTTTGGGCAGGGGCGAGCAGTACTTC.

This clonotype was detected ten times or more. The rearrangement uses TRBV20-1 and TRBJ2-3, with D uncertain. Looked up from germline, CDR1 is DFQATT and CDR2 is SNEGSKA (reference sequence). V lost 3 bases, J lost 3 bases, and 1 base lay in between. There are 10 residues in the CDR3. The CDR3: CSARTDTQYF. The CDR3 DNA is TGCAGTGCTAGGACAGATACGCAGTATTTT.

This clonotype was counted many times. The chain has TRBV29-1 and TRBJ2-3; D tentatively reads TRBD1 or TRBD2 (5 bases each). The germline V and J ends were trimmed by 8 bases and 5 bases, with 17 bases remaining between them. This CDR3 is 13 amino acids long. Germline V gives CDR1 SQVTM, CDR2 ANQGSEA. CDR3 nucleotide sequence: TGCAGCTCTGGGACCTCACGGGAAGATACGCAGTATTTT. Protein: CSSGTSREDTQYF.

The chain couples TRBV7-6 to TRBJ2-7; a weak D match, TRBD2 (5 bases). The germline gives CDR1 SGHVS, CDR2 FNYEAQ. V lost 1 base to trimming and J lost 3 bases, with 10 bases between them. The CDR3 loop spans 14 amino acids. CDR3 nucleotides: TGTGCCAGCAGCTTAGTCCGAGAGGGCTACGAGCAGTACTTC. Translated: CASSLVREGYEQYF. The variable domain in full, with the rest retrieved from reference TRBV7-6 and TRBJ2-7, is GAGVSQSPRYKVTKRGQDVALRCDPISGHVSLYWYRQALGQGPEFLTYFNYEAQQDKSGLPNDRFSAERPEGSISTLTIQRTEQRDSAMYRCASSLVREGYEQYFGPGTRLTVT.

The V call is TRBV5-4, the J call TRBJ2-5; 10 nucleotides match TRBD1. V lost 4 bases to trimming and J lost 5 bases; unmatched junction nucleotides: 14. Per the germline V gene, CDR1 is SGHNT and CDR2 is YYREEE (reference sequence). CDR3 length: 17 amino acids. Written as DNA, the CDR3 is TGTGCCAGCAGCCAGGGACAGGGGCGCATATATGGGGAGACCCAGTACTTC. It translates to CASSQGQGRIYGETQYF.

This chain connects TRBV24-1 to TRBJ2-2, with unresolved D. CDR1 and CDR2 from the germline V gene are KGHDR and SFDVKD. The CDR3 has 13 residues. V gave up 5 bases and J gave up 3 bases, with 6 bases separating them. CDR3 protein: CATSAHHTGELFF. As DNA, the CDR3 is TGTGCCACCAGTGCTCATCACACCGGGGAGCTGTTTTTT.

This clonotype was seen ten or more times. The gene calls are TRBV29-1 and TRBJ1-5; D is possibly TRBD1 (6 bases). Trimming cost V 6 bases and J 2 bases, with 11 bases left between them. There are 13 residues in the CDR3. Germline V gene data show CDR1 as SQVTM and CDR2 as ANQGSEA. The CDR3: CSVGHGGNQPQHF. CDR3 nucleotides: TGCAGCGTGGGACATGGCGGCAATCAGCCCCAGCATTTT.

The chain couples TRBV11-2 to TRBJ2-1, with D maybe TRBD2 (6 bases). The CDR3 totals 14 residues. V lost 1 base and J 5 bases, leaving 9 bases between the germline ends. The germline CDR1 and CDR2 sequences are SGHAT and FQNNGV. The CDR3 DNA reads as TGTGCCAGCAGCTTAGCCGGGAGTCACAATGAGCAGTTCTTC. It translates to CASSLAGSHNEQFF.

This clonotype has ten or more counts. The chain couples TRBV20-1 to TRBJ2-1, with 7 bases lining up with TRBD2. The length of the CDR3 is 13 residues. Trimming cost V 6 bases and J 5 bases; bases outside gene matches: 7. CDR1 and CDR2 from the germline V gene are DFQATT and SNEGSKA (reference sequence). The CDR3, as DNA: TGCAGTGCCCTAGCGGCGCCAGACAATGAGCAGTTCTTC. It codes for CSALAAPDNEQFF.